This TCR beta chain was found in a study of blood T cell repertoires in COVID-19. About the study: Whether acute or convalescent, the COVID-19 samples came from the United States, Italy and Spain. From T cells, B-cell-depleted T cells, or PBMCs came the material, which was cDNA or gDNA.

The CDR3 has 14 residues. Trimming took off 8 bases at V and 4 bases at J, with 15 bases between the two ends. Germline values: CDR1 LNHDA, CDR2 SQIVND (reference sequence). Per the authors' pipeline: Researchers report that nucleated cell counts were estimated from reference gene primer amplification. TCRdb keeps only in-frame clones here, not all; method: immunoSEQ multiplex PCR. Clonal size and the V and J genes are those of that table, whereas D and trimming came from the DNA. Of approximately 260,000 clones listed, roughly 87% were seen once; the top ten hold roughly 6.3%. Recruitment covered over 20 US areas and drew participants whose ages spanned about 18 to 95 years.

The TCR comes from a woman in her thirties with acute COVID-19. This chain uses TRBV19 with TRBJ2-1, with TRBD1 as a possible D gene (5 bases). The sample taken for sequencing was PBMCs or T cells enriched from blood (not recorded which). CDR3 residues: CASLAGIGYNEQFF. In DNA, the CDR3 is TGTGCCAGTTTGGCAGGGATCGGATACAATGAGCAGTTCTTC.